These 30 T cell receptor beta chains originate from one sample sequenced in a study of blood T cell repertoires in COVID-19. The repertoire was sequenced with immunoSEQ multiplex PCR; TCRdb's copy has only in-frame clones and lacks some. The repertoire holds around 150,000 clones, with roughly 81% as singletons. The sequencing input was peripheral blood. These TCRs come from a man aged 40-50 years with acute or convalescent COVID-19.

This clone was recorded only once. DNA for the CDR3: TGTGCCAGTAGACCGGTGGGCGATGGTGAGCAGTACTTC. This encodes CASRPVGDGEQYF. The rearrangement uses TRBV19 and TRBJ2-7; D uncertain. Trimming took off 6 bases at V and 7 bases at J, with 16 bases between the two ends. The CDR3 is 13 amino acids. Germline V CDR1 and CDR2: LNHDA, SQIVND (reference sequence).

This rearrangement joins TRBV4-1 to TRBJ2-1; 11 bases align to TRBD2. CDR3 length equals 16 residues. Germline V CDR1 and CDR2: MGHRA, YSYEKL. V trimming: 3 bases; J trimming: 2 bases; junction bases outside the gene matches: 3. The CDR3 region is CASSHFSGGAYNEQFF. The CDR3 coding sequence is TGCGCCAGCAGCCACTTTAGCGGGGGGGCCTACAATGAGCAGTTCTTC.

CDR3 bases: TGTGCCAGCAGTGAAGTCATCGGGGGAGTCAATGAGCAGTTCTTC. It codes for CASSEVIGGVNEQFF. The rearrangement uses TRBV6-1 and TRBJ2-1; tentatively, D is TRBD2 (6 bases). V dropped 1 base and J dropped 6 bases, with 13 bases sitting between them. Looked up from germline, CDR1 is MNHNS and CDR2 is SASEGT. The CDR3 has 15 amino acids.

The CDR3 loop is CASSRFPGQGEETQYF. In DNA form, the CDR3 reads TGTGCCAGCAGCCGATTTCCGGGACAGGGGGAAGAGACCCAGTACTTC. The chain recombines TRBV4-2 with TRBJ2-5; TRBD1 matches at 11 bases. V trimming: 4 bases; J trimming: 3 bases; junction bases outside the gene matches: 7. Germline assignment: CDR1 LGHNA and CDR2 YNFKEQ. The CDR3 runs 16 residues.

This clone was observed a few times. The chain has TRBV7-2 and TRBJ1-5, with D unresolved. With 5 bases removed from V and 0 bases from J, the gap between germline ends came to 8 bases. The CDR3 is made up of 14 amino acids. Per the germline V gene, CDR1 is SGHTA and CDR2 is FQGNSA. The DNA for the CDR3 is TGTGCCAGCAGCCCCGACATTAGCAATCAGCCCCAGCATTTT. Amino acids: CASSPDISNQPQHF.

This clone has just one count. V usage is TRBV2 and J usage is TRBJ1-6; perhaps TRBD1 as D (5 bases). The CDR3 runs 15 residues. The V gene's germline CDR1 is SNHLY and CDR2 FYNNEI. With 7 bases removed from V and 8 bases from J, the gap between germline ends came to 18 bases. CDR3 sequence: CASTLGEGTYSPLHF. In nucleotides, the CDR3 is TGTGCCAGCACCCTAGGGGAGGGAACTTATTCACCCCTCCACTTT.

V and J are TRBV5-1 and TRBJ1-4; D is unresolved. Looked up from germline, CDR1 is SGHRS and CDR2 is YFSETQ. With 0 bases removed from V and 5 bases from J, the gap between germline ends came to 8 bases. This CDR3 region has 14 residues. CDR3 in amino acids: CASSLEQRNEKLFF. The CDR3 nucleotides are TGCGCCAGCAGCTTGGAACAGAGAAATGAAAAACTGTTTTTT.

V and J are TRBV18 and TRBJ2-6; 7 bases line up with TRBD1. J lost 3 bases, V lost 4 bases, and 9 bases had no gene match. CDR1 is KGHSH and CDR2 is LQKENI in the germline V gene. This CDR3 region has 17 residues. CDR3 in DNA: TGTGCCAGCTCACGCACCACTACAGGGGTTGGGGCCAACGTCCTGACTTTC. It encodes CASSRTTTGVGANVLTF. The variable domain in full, completed from reference TRBV18 and TRBJ2-6, reads NAGVMQNPRHLVRRRGQEARLRCSPMKGHSHVYWYRQLPEEGLKFMVYLQKENIIDESGMPKERFSAEFPKEGPSILRIQQVVRGDSAAYFCASSRTTTGVGANVLTFGAGSRLTVL.

This sequence joins TRBV5-6 and TRBJ1-6, with D uncertain. V gave up 2 bases and J gave up 5 bases, with 8 bases separating them. The germline gives CDR1 SGHDT, CDR2 YYEEEE. CDR3 length: 14 residues. CDR3 bases: TGTGCCAGCAGCTTTGACATAGATAATTCACCCCTCCACTTT. It codes for CASSFDIDNSPLHF.

CDR3 DNA sequence: TGTGCCACCAGGGGACTAGCATTAGCGGGGGAGCTGTTTTTT. Encoded protein: CATRGLALAGELFF. The chain combines TRBV24-1 with TRBJ2-2; 9 bases agree with TRBD2. Germline V gene data show CDR1 as KGHDR and CDR2 as SFDVKD. V shed 7 bases and J 8 bases; nucleotides not matched to a gene: 7. This CDR3 contains 14 residues.

This chain links TRBV5-6 with TRBJ2-2, with 7 bases lining up with TRBD1. CDR1 and CDR2 from the germline V gene are SGHDT and YYEEEE. The CDR3 sequence is 14 residues long. Germline trimming cut 2 bases from V and 7 bases from J; bases unmatched to any gene: 5. The CDR3 nucleotides are TGTGCCAGCAGCTTACGACAGGGTCACGGGGAGCTGTTTTTT. Its protein is CASSLRQGHGELFF.

J is TRBJ1-1 and V is TRBV5-1, with TRBD1 matching over 10 bases. Germline V CDR1 and CDR2: SGHRS, YFSETQ. V shed 0 bases, J shed 10 bases, and the junction held 9 bases outside the gene matches. This CDR3 is 15 amino acids long. CDR3 coding DNA: TGCGCCAGCAGCTTGGCCATCGGGACAGGGGCCGCAGCTTTCTTT. It translates to CASSLAIGTGAAAFF.

This chain uses TRBV5-8 with TRBJ2-5; 8 positions agree with TRBD2. J gave up 1 base and V 0 bases, and 8 bases lay outside the gene matches. This CDR3 is built from 17 residues. The germline gives CDR1 SGHTS, CDR2 YDEGEE. The CDR3 spells CASSLVRLAGFQETQYF. CDR3 bases: TGTGCCAGCAGCTTGGTAAGGCTAGCGGGTTTCCAAGAGACCCAGTACTTC.

About this clone: Other DNA variants within this sample encode the same CDR3. The rearrangement uses TRBV5-1 and TRBJ1-1, with a weak D call TRBD1 (6 bases). The CDR3 totals 14 residues. CDR1 is SGHRS, CDR2 YFSETQ, per germline. V lost 0 bases, J lost 4 bases, and 10 bases lay in between. CDR3 DNA sequence: TGCGCCAGCAGCTTGGAGGGCAGGGGCACTGAAGCTTTCTTT. This gives the protein CASSLEGRGTEAFF.

The genes are TRBV7-9 and TRBJ1-6, with 7 bases fitting TRBD1. J gave up 8 bases and V 4 bases, and 11 bases lay outside the gene matches. Germline CDR1 reads SEHNR; CDR2 reads FQNEAQ (reference sequence). The CDR3 has 16 residues. This CDR3 is CASSSQPTGEDSPLHF. The CDR3 DNA reads as TGTGCCAGCAGCTCTCAACCAACAGGGGAGGATTCACCCCTCCACTTT.

CDR3 protein: CASRRQGNYGYTF. Written as DNA, the CDR3 is TGTGCCAGCAGGAGACAGGGGAACTATGGCTACACCTTC. The chain employs TRBV12-3 or TRBV12-4 and TRBJ1-2; 8 bases line up with TRBD1. The J segment lost 2 bases and the V segment lost 6 bases, leaving 2 bases of the junction unmatched. The CDR3 consists of 13 residues.

The chain uses TRBV4-1 and TRBJ1-5; TRBD1 matches 7 bases. J was trimmed by 0 bases and V by 4 bases; bases with no gene match: 6. Germline CDR1 MGHRA, CDR2 YSYEKL. The CDR3 length is 16 residues. CDR3: CASSPGTVYSNQPQHF. The CDR3 bases are TGCGCCAGCAGCCCCGGGACAGTTTATAGCAATCAGCCCCAGCATTTT.

This clone was detected once. This rearrangement joins TRBV14 to TRBJ2-7, with 8 bases aligning to TRBD1. Germline assignment: CDR1 SGHDN and CDR2 FVKESK. The CDR3 runs 15 residues. Trimming took 5 bases from V and 0 from J; bases not matched to a gene: 6. CDR3: CASSVRQGSSYEQYF. CDR3 nucleotide sequence: TGTGCCAGCAGCGTTCGACAGGGGTCCTCCTACGAGCAGTACTTC.

CDR3: CASSLVGSPVAGELFF. As DNA, the CDR3 is TGTGCCAGCAGCTTAGTAGGGAGTCCGGTGGCCGGGGAGCTGTTTTTT. The V call is TRBV13, the J call TRBJ2-2; tentative D call: TRBD2 (5 bases). V was clipped by 1 base and J by 6 bases, with 15 bases between them. The CDR3 sequence is 16 residues long. Germline CDR1 and CDR2: PRHDT and FYEKMQ (reference sequence).

J is TRBJ1-4 and V is TRBV12-5; 8 bases line up with TRBD1. The CDR3 is 16 residues long. V shed 3 bases and J 8 bases; nucleotides not matched to a gene: 11. In germline, CDR1 is LGHNT, CDR2 FRNRAP. The CDR3 DNA reads TGTGCTAGTGGTTTCGGCAGGGGGCGGGCGGGAGAAAAACTGTTTTTT. This gives the protein CASGFGRGRAGEKLFF.

This clone was detected once. This chain connects TRBV3-1 (or the pseudogene TRBV3-2) to TRBJ1-1; a weak D match, TRBD1 (5 bases). The CDR3 runs 14 residues. Germline values: CDR1 LGHDT, CDR2 YNNKEL (reference sequence). V was pared by 3 bases and J by 2 bases, with 10 bases between. The CDR3 DNA sequence: TGTGCCAGCAGCCAGCAGGGATCTAACACTGAAGCTTTCTTT. Translating gives CASSQQGSNTEAFF.

This clone was seen a few times. The chain recombines TRBV7-2 with TRBJ2-3, with D perhaps matching TRBD1 (6 bases). CDR3 length equals 15 residues. Germline V gene data show CDR1 as SGHTA and CDR2 as FQGNSA. V shed 1 base and J shed 2 bases, with 10 bases lying between them. This CDR3 is CASSLGGQHTDTQYF. DNA for the CDR3: TGTGCCAGCAGCTTAGGGGGACAACACACAGATACGCAGTATTTT.

The chain is built from TRBV7-8 and TRBJ2-1; 10 bases map to TRBD2. CDR3 length: 15 residues. From germline, CDR1 is SGHVS and CDR2 FQNEAQ. J gave up 7 bases and V 5 bases, and 8 bases lay outside the gene matches. The CDR3 nucleotides are TGTGCCAGCAGCCCCAGCGGGGGGGCCAGGAATGAGCAGTTCTTC. It translates to CASSPSGGARNEQFF.

The genes are TRBV3-1 (or the pseudogene TRBV3-2) and TRBJ2-3; D is ambiguous. V dropped 1 base and J dropped 1 base, with 6 bases sitting between them. Germline V gene data show CDR1 as LGHDT and CDR2 as YNNKEL (reference sequence). CDR3 length equals 14 residues. The CDR3 nucleotides are TGTGCCAGCAGCCAAGCCAGTGGCACAGATACGCAGTATTTT. Its translation: CASSQASGTDTQYF.

In its sample, this clone was seen once. In nucleotides, the CDR3 is TGTGCCACCATCCCAGGTTGGGGACAGGGGGCGGGGGATGGCTACAATGAGCAGTTCTTC. This translates into CATIPGWGQGAGDGYNEQFF. V and J are TRBV24-1 and TRBJ2-1, with 12 bases matching TRBD1. Germline-derived CDR1 and CDR2 are KGHDR and SFDVKD. The V segment lost 8 bases and the J segment 3 bases; nucleotides outside the gene matches: 19. The CDR3 totals 20 residues.

CDR3 region: CASSSRNTGELFF. For the CDR3, the DNA is TGCGCCAGCAGTTCGCGTAACACCGGGGAGCTGTTTTTT. The chain couples TRBV5-1 to TRBJ2-2, with D uncertain. CDR1 is SGHRS, CDR2 YFSETQ, per germline. V gave up 5 bases and J gave up 2 bases, with 7 bases separating them. The CDR3 runs 13 residues. The entire variable domain, with the rest obtained from reference TRBV5-1 and TRBJ2-2, is as follows: KAGVTQTPRYLIKTRGQQVTLSCSPISGHRSVSWYQQTPGQGLQFLFEYFSETQRNKGNFPGRFSGRQFSNSRSEMNVSTLELGDSALYLCASSSRNTGELFFGEGSRLTVL.

The gene calls are TRBV7-9 and TRBJ1-2, with D hard to call. V lost 5 bases and J 14 bases, leaving 12 bases between the germline ends. Germline lookup yields CDR1 SEHNR and CDR2 FQNEAQ (reference sequence). This CDR3 contains 10 residues. The CDR3 bases are TGTGCCAGCAGCCCACTCGCTGAGACCTTC. Translating it yields CASSPLAETF. The whole variable domain, remainder taken from reference TRBV7-9 and TRBJ1-2, is DTGVSQNPRHKITKRGQNVTFRCDPISEHNRLYWYRQTLGQGPEFLTYFQNEAQLEKSRLLSDRFSAERPKGSFSTLEIQRTEQGDSAMYLCASSPLAETFGSGTRLTVV.

The DNA for the CDR3 is TGTGCCTGGGGACTCTCCTACAATGAGCAGTTCTTC. Translation gives CAWGLSYNEQFF. The V gene is TRBV30, the J gene TRBJ2-1, with D tentatively TRBD2 (5 bases). The CDR3 spans 12 residues. CDR1 and CDR2 (germline): GTSNPN, SVGIG (reference sequence). The ends were cut back, 5 bases at V and 0 bases at J, with 5 bases in the middle.

The CDR3 reads CASSYDRAGGNEQFF. As DNA, the CDR3 is TGCGCCAGCAGTTACGACAGAGCGGGGGGCAATGAGCAGTTCTTC. This chain joins TRBV5-1 and TRBJ2-1; the match to TRBD2 covers 9 bases. Per the germline V gene, CDR1 is SGHRS and CDR2 is YFSETQ. The V gene end was trimmed by 5 bases and the J gene end by 6 bases; junction bases not matched to a gene: 9. This CDR3 comprises 15 residues.

This chain joins TRBV6-5 and TRBJ1-3; D might be TRBD1 (5 bases). Germline CDR1 is MNHEY and CDR2 is SVGAGI. V dropped 7 bases and J dropped 2 bases, with 9 bases sitting between them. The CDR3 is made up of 13 amino acids. Here the CDR3 reads CASTRTPGNTIYF. DNA for the CDR3: TGTGCCAGCACCAGGACACCTGGAAACACCATATATTTT.